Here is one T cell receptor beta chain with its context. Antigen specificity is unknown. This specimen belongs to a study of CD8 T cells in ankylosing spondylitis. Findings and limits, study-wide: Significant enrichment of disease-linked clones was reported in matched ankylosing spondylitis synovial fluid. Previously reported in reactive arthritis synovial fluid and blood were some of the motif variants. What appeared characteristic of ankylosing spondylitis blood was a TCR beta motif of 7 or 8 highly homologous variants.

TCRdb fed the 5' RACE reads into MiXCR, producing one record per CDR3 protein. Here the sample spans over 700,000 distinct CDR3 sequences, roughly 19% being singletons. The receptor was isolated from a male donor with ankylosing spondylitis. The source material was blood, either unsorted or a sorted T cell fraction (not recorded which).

DNA for the CDR3: TGCAGTGCTAGGTCTAGCGGCACAGATACGCAGTATTTT. It yields the protein CSARSSGTDTQYF. The chain carries TRBV20-1 and TRBJ2-3, with D maybe TRBD2 (6 bases). Germline V CDR1 and CDR2: DFQATT, SNEGSKA (reference sequence). The V end lost 3 bases, the J end lost 1 base, and 8 bases lay between the germline ends. CDR3 length: 13 residues.